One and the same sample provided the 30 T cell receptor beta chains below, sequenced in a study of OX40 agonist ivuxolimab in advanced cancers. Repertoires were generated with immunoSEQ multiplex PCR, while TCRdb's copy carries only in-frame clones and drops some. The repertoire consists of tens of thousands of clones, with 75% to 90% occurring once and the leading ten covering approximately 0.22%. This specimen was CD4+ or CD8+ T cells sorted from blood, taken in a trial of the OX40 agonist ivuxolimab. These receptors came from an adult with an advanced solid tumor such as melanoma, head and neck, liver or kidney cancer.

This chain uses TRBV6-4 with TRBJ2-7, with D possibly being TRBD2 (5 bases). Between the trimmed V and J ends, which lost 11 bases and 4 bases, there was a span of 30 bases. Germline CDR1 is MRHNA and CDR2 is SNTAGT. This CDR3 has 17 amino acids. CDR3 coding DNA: TGTGCCGGTTCAGCTATTCGGGGAGATGATTACCCATACGAGCAGTACTTC. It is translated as CAGSAIRGDDYPYEQYF.

CDR3 in DNA: TGTGCCAGCAGCTTAGGCGGGGGGAATGAAAAACTGTTTTTT. Translation gives CASSLGGGNEKLFF. The chain has TRBV7-9 and TRBJ1-4; D might be TRBD1 (5 bases). The V gene's germline CDR1 is SEHNR and CDR2 FQNEAQ (reference sequence). The CDR3 totals 14 residues. V was pared by 1 base and J by 5 bases, with 8 bases between.

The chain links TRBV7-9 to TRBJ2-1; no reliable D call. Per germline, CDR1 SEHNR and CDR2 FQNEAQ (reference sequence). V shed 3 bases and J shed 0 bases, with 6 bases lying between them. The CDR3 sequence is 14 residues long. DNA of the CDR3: TGTGCCAGCAGCTTCGAGAGCTCCTACAATGAGCAGTTCTTC. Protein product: CASSFESSYNEQFF.

The CDR3, as DNA: TGCGCCAGCAGCCTACACCGGACGGATACCGGGGAGCTGTTTTTT. The encoded protein is CASSLHRTDTGELFF. The V gene is TRBV5-1, the J gene TRBJ2-2; D not certain. The germline V gene encodes CDR1 SGHRS and CDR2 YFSETQ. With 4 bases removed from V and 5 bases from J, the gap between germline ends came to 15 bases. The CDR3 has 15 amino acids.

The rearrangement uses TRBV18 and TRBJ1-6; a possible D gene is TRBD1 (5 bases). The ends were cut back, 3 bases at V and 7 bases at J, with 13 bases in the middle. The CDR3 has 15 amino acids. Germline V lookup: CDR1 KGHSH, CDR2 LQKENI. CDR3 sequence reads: CASSPSGLMNSPLHF. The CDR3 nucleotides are TGTGCCAGCTCACCTTCAGGGTTGATGAATTCACCCCTCCACTTT.

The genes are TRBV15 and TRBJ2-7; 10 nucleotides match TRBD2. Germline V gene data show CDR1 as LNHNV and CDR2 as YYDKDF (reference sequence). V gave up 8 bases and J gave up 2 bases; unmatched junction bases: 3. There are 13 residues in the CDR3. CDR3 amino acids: CATGAGGPYEQYV. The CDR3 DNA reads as TGTGCCACCGGAGCGGGGGGGCCCTACGAGCAGTACGTC.

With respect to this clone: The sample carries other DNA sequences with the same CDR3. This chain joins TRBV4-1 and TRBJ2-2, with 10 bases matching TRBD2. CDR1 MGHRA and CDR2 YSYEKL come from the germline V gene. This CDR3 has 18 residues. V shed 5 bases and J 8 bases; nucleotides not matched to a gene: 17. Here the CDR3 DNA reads TGCGCCAGCAGCAGGGAACCTCCTAGCGGGAGAGCCTCTGGGGAGCTGTTTTTT. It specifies CASSREPPSGRASGELFF.

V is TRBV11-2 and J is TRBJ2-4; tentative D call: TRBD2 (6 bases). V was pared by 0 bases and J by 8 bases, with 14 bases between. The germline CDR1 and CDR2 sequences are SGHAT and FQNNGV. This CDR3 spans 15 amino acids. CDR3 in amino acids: CASSLDHGGIDIQYF. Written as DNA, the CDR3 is TGTGCCAGCAGCTTAGATCATGGGGGGATAGACATTCAGTACTTC. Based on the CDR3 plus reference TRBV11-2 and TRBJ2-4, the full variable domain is EAGVAQSPRYKIIEKRQSVAFWCNPISGHATLYWYQQILGQGPKLLIQFQNNGVVDDSQLPKDRFSAERLKGVDSTLKIQPAKLEDSAVYLCASSLDHGGIDIQYFGAGTRLSVL.

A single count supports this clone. This CDR3 is CASSIRQGQETQYF. CDR3 sequence (DNA): TGTGCCAGTAGTATTCGGCAGGGGCAAGAGACCCAGTACTTC. This chain joins TRBV19 and TRBJ2-5, with a possible D match to TRBD1 (6 bases). The CDR3 totals 14 residues. Per the germline V gene, CDR1 is LNHDA and CDR2 is SQIVND (reference sequence). The germline V and J ends were trimmed by 3 bases and 2 bases, with 10 bases remaining between them.

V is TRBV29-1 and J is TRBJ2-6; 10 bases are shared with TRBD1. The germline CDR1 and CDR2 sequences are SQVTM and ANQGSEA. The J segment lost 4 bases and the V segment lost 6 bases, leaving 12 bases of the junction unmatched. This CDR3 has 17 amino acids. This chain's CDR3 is CSVGGGTGALGANVLTF. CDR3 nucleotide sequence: TGCAGCGTGGGCGGCGGGACAGGGGCCCTCGGGGCCAACGTCCTGACTTTC.

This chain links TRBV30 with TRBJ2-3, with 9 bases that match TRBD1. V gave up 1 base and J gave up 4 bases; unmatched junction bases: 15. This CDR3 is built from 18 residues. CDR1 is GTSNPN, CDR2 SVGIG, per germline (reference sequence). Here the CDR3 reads CAWSGPPNRDRESDTQYF. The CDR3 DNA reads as TGTGCCTGGAGTGGACCCCCAAACCGGGACAGGGAGTCAGATACGCAGTATTTT.

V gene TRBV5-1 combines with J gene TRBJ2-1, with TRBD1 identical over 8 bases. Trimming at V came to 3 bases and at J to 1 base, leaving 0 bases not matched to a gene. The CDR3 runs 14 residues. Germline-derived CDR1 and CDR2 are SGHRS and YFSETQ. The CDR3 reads CASSWTGSYNEQFF. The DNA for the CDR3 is TGCGCCAGCAGCTGGACAGGGTCCTACAATGAGCAGTTCTTC.

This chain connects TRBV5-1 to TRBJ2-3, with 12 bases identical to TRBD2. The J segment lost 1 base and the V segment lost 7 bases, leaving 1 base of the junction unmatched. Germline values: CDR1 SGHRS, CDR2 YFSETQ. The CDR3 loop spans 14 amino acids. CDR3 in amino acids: CASRTSGGTDTQYF. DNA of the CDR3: TGCGCCAGCCGGACTAGCGGGGGCACAGATACGCAGTATTTT.

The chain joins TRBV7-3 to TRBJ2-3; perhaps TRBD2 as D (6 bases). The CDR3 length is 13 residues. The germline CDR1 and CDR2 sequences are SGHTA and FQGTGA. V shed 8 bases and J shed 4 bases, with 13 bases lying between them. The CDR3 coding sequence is TGTGCCAGCGGGGGGACCGGGTCAGATACGCAGTATTTT. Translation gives CASGGTGSDTQYF.

The CDR3 DNA reads TGCGCCAGCAGCCTACGGGACGGACGAGACACCATATATTTT. It translates to CASSLRDGRDTIYF. The chain is built from TRBV4-1 and TRBJ1-3; a possible D gene is TRBD1 (5 bases). V lost 4 bases and J lost 8, with 15 bases in between. The germline V gene encodes CDR1 MGHRA and CDR2 YSYEKL. The CDR3 totals 14 residues.

The CDR3 here is CASSLNGGTGLGYTF. Here the CDR3 DNA reads TGTGCCAGCAGTTTAAACGGGGGTACAGGGCTTGGCTACACCTTC. V and J are TRBV27 and TRBJ1-2, with D possibly TRBD1 on 6 matching bases. Trimming pared 2 bases from V and 7 bases from J, leaving 17 bases between. Germline V gives CDR1 MNHEY, CDR2 SMNVEV (reference sequence). The CDR3 runs to 15 residues.

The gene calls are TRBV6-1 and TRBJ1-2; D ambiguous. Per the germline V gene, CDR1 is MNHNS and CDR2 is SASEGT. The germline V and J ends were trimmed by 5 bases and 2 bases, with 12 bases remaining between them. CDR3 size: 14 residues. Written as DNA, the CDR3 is TGTGCCAGCAGTCTTTCCGACACGAACTATGGCTACACCTTC. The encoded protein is CASSLSDTNYGYTF.

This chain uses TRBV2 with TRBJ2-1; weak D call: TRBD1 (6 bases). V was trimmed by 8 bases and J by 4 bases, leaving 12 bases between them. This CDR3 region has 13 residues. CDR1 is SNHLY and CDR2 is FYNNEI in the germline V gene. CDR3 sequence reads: CASQGRSYNEQFF. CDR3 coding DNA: TGTGCCAGCCAGGGGCGGTCGTACAATGAGCAGTTCTTC.

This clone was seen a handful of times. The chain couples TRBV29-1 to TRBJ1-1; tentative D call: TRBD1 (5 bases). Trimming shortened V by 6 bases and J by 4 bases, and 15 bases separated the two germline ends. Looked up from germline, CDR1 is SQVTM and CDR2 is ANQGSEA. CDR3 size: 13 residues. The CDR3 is CSVYGTTGTEAFF. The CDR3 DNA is TGCAGCGTCTACGGGACCACGGGCACTGAAGCTTTCTTT.

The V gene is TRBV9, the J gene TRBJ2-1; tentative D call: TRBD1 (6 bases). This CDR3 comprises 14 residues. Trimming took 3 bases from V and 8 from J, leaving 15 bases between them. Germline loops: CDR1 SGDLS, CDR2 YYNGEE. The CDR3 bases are TGTGCCAGCAGCGCACAGGGTCCGGGCGATGAGCAGTTCTTC. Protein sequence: CASSAQGPGDEQFF.

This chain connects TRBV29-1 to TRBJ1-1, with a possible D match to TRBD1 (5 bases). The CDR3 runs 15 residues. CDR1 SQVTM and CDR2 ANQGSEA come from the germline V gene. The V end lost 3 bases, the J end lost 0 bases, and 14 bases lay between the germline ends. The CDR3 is CSVDGDGIMNTEAFF. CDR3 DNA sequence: TGCAGCGTTGATGGGGACGGAATAATGAACACTGAAGCTTTCTTT.

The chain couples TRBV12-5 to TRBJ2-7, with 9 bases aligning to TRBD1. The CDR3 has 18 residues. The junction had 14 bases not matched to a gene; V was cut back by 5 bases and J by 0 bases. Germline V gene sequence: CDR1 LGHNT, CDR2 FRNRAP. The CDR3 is CASGLPDLHRGPSYEQYV. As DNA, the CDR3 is TGTGCTAGTGGTCTACCCGACCTTCACAGGGGGCCCTCCTACGAGCAGTACGTC.

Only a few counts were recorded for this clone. CDR3 amino acids: CASSDQGAEQPQHF. Written as DNA, the CDR3 is TGTGCCAGCAGCGATCAGGGGGCGGAACAGCCCCAGCATTTT. This rearrangement joins TRBV2 to TRBJ1-5, with TRBD1 identical over 8 bases. With 6 bases clipped from V and 7 bases from J, the junction kept 8 bases outside the gene matches. CDR1 and CDR2 (germline): SNHLY, FYNNEI. This CDR3 is built from 14 residues.

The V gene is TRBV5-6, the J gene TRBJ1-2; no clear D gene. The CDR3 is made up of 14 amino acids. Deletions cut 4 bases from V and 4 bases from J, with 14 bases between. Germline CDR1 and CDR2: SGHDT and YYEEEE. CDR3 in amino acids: CASSPAVTAYGYTF. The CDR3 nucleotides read TGTGCCAGCAGCCCCGCGGTTACCGCCTATGGCTACACCTTC. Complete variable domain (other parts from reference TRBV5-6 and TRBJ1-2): DAGVTQSPTHLIKTRGQQVTLRCSPKSGHDTVSWYQQALGQGPQFIFQYYEEEERQRGNFPDRFSGHQFPNYSSELNVNALLLGDSALYLCASSPAVTAYGYTFGSGTRLTVV.

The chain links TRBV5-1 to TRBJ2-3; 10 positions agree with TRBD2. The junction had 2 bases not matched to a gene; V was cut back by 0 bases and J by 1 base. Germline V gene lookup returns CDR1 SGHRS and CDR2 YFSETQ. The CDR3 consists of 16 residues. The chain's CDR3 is CASSLGGTSGTDTQYF. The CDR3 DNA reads TGCGCCAGCAGCTTGGGGGGGACTAGCGGCACAGATACGCAGTATTTT.

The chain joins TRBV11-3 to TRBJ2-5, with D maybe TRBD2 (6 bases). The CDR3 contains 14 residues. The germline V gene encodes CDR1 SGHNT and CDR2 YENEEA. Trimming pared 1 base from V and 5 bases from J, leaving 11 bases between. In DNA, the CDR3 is TGTGCCAGCAGCTTAGGCGGGAACAGTGAGACCCAGTACTTC. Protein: CASSLGGNSETQYF.

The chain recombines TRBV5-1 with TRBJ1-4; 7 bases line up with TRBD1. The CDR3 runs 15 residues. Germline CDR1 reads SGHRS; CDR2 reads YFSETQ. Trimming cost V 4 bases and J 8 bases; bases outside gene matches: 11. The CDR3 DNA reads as TGCGCCAGCAGCGTGGAGACAGGGACAGACGAAAAACTGTTTTTT. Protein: CASSVETGTDEKLFF.

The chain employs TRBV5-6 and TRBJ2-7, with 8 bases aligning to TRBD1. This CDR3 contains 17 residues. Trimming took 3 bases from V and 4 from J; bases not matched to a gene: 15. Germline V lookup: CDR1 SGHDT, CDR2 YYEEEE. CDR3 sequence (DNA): TGTGCCAGCAGCTCAACCTTCTCGGACAGGGACTTGTACGAGCAGTACTTC. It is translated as CASSSTFSDRDLYEQYF.

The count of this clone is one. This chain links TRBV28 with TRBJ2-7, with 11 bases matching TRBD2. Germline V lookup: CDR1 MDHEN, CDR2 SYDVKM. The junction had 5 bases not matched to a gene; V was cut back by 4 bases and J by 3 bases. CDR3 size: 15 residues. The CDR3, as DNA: TGTGCCAGCAGTTCCCCCGGACTAGCGGGCTACGAGCAGTACTTC. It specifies CASSSPGLAGYEQYF. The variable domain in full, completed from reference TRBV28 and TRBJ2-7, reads DVKVTQSSRYLVKRTGEKVFLECVQDMDHENMFWYRQDPGLGLRLIYFSYDVKMKEKGDIPEGYSVSREKKERFSLILESASTNQTSMYLCASSSPGLAGYEQYFGPGTRLTVT.

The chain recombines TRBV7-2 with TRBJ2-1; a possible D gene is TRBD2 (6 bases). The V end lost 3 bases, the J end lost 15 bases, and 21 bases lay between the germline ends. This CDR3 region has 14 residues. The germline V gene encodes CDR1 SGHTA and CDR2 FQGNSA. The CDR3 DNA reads TGTGCCAGCAGCTTTCAAGGGGCCGGGGGAGTGGGGTTCTTC. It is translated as CASSFQGAGGVGFF.